This T cell receptor (beta chain) comes out of a study of CD8 T cells in Susac syndrome. Reverse transcription of roughly 0.5 to 1 ug RNA used random hexamers. The CDR3 of TCR beta was amplified by immunoSEQ multiplex PCR across 54 Vbeta and 13 Jbeta. TCRdb re-derived calls from the immunoSEQ multiplex PCR reads in MiXCR, one entry per CDR3 protein. Of approximately 120,000 distinct CDR3 sequences listed, more than 80% are singletons. TCR beta was sequenced from blood CD8+ and CD4+ T cells. The patients serving as multiple sclerosis controls were treatment-naive. They had stable or active relapsing-remitting disease and fulfilled revised McDonald criteria. The CD8+ and CD4+ T cells were negatively isolated, with the TEMRA cells enriched by FACS. This CDR3 is 14 amino acids long. Germline values: CDR1 MNHEY, CDR2 SMNVEV (reference sequence). V lost 5 bases to trimming and J lost 2 bases, with 13 bases between them.

The sequence was collected from a human donor with multiple sclerosis. Sequencing was done on a sample of CD8+ T cells from PBMCs. This chain joins TRBV27 and TRBJ2-7; tentatively, D is TRBD1 (6 bases). DNA for the CDR3: TGTGCCAGCAGTCACACCAGGACAGCCTACGAGCAGTACGTC. Translated, it gives CASSHTRTAYEQYV.